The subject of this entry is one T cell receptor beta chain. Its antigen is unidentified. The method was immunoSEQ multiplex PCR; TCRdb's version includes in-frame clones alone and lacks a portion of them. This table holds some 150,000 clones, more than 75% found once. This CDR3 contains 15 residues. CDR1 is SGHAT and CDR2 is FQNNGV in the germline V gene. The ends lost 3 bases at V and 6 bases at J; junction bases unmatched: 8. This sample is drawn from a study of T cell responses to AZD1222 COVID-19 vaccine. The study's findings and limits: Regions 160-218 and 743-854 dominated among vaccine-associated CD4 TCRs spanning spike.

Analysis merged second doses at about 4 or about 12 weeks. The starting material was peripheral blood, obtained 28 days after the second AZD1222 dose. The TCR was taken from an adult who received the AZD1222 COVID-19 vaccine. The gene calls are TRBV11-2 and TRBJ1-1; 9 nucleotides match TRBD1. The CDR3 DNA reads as TGTGCCAGCAGCTTGCTTGGTACAGGGGGCTCTGAAGCTTTCTTT. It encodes CASSLLGTGGSEAFF.